This T cell receptor (beta chain) was profiled in a study of shared clonotypes between healthy human individuals (dated by TCRdb to 2019 to 2021). Some background on the complete study: The cohort included a few men and two women between 18 and 49 years of age. Per donor, three plates each were used for CD4 naive and CD4 memory, two for CD8 naive, and one for CD8 memory. To estimate repertoire size and how much clonotypes are shared between individuals, the study performed deep sequencing of blood TCR repertoires from a few healthy adults. Per donor, leukapheresis produced somewhere between about 0.9 and 9 billion PBMCs. To increase sequencing depth and limit assay-specific biases, TCR repertoire library preparation and sequencing were carried out by different laboratories using diverse techniques.

Worth noting for this clone: Its target antigen remains unknown. No much larger clone exists at a distance of one base, and base qualities are not known.

Using the deep immunoSEQ assay, TCR CDR3 regions were amplified from genomic DNA by multiplex PCR. Genomic DNA extracted from each cell subset was distributed evenly over all wells of several immunoSEQ 96-well plates, and each plate served as one replicate. For sorted subsets, approximately 200 ng of genomic DNA, equivalent to 25,000 to 30,000 T cell genomes, went into each replicate PCR. Purified libraries were measured with a Qubit 3.0 fluorometer, size-checked on a Bioanalyzer 2100, and measured again with the KAPA Library Quantification kit. A separate single-read 150-cycle Illumina NextSeq 550 flow cell was used to sequence each immunoSEQ 96-well plate. In the original analysis: Because only junctional sequences without quality scores were contained in the immunoSEQ output, filtering matching that applied to full-length reads could not be performed. Sequences were annotated with PyIR, a Python wrapper for IgBLAST v1.9, using IMGT germline references to assign V/J genes and CDR3. Any read was removed if the V/J assignment was weak (E-value above 1e-6), the CDR3 was missing, or the read contained stop codons, out-of-frame junctions, or ambiguous translated residues. V3J clonotypes were defined by identical inferred V gene, J gene, and CDR3 amino acid sequence. Percentage overlap between repertoires was calculated by dividing the number of shared unique clonotypes by the size of the smaller repertoire. RTK rarefaction, the Chao1 estimator, and Recon v2.1 estimates of unobserved clonotypes were used to assess repertoire richness. For all TCRbeta clonotypes obtained by the gDNA method from a handful of donors, generation probabilities were computed with OLGA. TCRdb limited this immuneACCESS table to in-frame rearrangements with V and J called. A share of clones is missing; checked studies link under half to unresolved V genes, and the rest is unexplained. The V and J calls and clone size are taken from that table; D and trimming were inferred from the DNA. The sample table lists some 2.1 million clones, around 93% of them with a count of one. In total, the top ten clones hold more than 1.5% of the sample.

Overall study results and their limits: Because the study included a small number of donors, the genetic and exposure-history diversity represented was limited. Compared with non-shared clonotypes, the clonotypes found in all four sorted-subset donors had higher generation probabilities. When a handful of donors were compared, the shared fraction of clonotypes was around 5.1% for naive CD4, 3.5% for naive CD8, more than 2% for memory CD4, and 0.4% for memory CD8. Sampling was limited to blood, and TCR repertoires in tissue likely differ from TCR repertoires in blood. Even with the large sequencing depth, rarefaction of the sorted-subset datasets indicated that sequencing was incomplete. Based on pairwise subsampling, the degree of clonotype sharing among donors was expected to be affected by sequencing depth. Larger estimated clonotype richness was generally found for naive subsets than for memory subsets.

From V the trimming removes 3 bases and from J it removes 9 bases, while the gene matches leave 18 bases of the junction unaccounted for. The CDR3 goes from the cysteine to the phenylalanine over 18 residues. Only CDR3 DNA is held: 54 bases, read in frame from base 1. CDR1 and CDR2 were assigned from the germline V gene (reference sequence) as SEHNR and FQNEAQ. CD8 naive samples consisted of CD45RO-negative cells that were positively selected for CCR7, yielding a CD45RA+CCR7+ population without TemRA cells. The donors were healthy, HIV-negative adults with no recently reported acute infections or vaccinations. Only Caucasian adults living in Nashville, Tennessee, USA were represented among the donors. Blood was collected by leukapheresis, and PBMCs were isolated by Ficoll-Histopaque density gradient centrifugation and then cryopreserved in liquid nitrogen vapor phase. Purity and quantity of every magnetically sorted T cell population were checked by analytical flow cytometry. Genomic DNA was isolated from each sorted fraction and quantified by UV absorbance on a Nanodrop 2000c.

The TCR sequence derives from a man in his late teens or twenties in good health. Some clones in this sample may be carry-over from other donors' samples. The rearrangement joined TRBV7-9 to TRBJ2-1; 9 bases in the middle match TRBD2. The specimen sequenced was naive CD8+ T cells from PBMCs. The cell subset or site label for this specimen denotes: CD45RA+CCR7+. For the CDR3, the sequence is CASSFLISSGKYGPEQFF. Here is the DNA: TGTGCCAGCAGCTTTCTGATTTCTAGCGGGAAGTATGGCCCTGAGCAGTTCTTC.